This TCR beta chain was recorded in a study of Tregs in tolerant kidney transplant recipients. Study-wide results and caveats: Activated donor B cell expansion appeared to reveal the most relevant donor-specific TCRbeta repertoire. Biological reproducibility was not directly addressed in this study.

Trimming pared 1 base from V and 2 bases from J, leaving 4 bases between. The CDR3 loop spans 13 amino acids. CDR1 is KGHSH, CDR2 LQKENI, per germline. Unstimulated regulatory T cells (CD4+CD25+CD127-), CD4+CD25- non-regulatory cells, CD4 and CD8 cells were FACS-sorted from thawed PBMCs. Only in-frame clones appear in the TCRdb table, and some are missing; sequencing was by immunoSEQ multiplex PCR. Of some 250,000 clones in the sample, about 86% are singletons; the top ten hold about 0.58%. In this sample, this clone turned up a few times. The target antigen is unknown. The chain joins TRBV18 to TRBJ2-3; D call uncertain. The source of this sequence is a human donor in good health. Material for sequencing was CD4+ T cells from blood. CDR3 protein: CASSPLDTDTQYF. Here the CDR3 DNA reads TGTGCCAGCTCACCACTGGACACAGATACGCAGTATTTT.